The 13 T cell receptor beta chains presented below share a single source sample, sequenced in a study of regulatory T cells in long-lasting Graves disease. TCR beta libraries were built with iRepertoire HTBI primers and Arm-PCR of CDR3 regions. Using its own MiXCR run on the multiplex PCR reads, TCRdb lists one record per CDR3 protein. The sample holds hundreds of thousands of distinct CDR3 sequences, 21% seen once. Time point meaning: persistent/refractory GD, antithyroid drugs over 5 years with positive TRAb. With RNA extracted from PBMCs as input, the TCR library was made. Sequenced here: peripheral blood mononuclear cells (PBMCs), sampled when the disease was refractory, from a patient treated with antithyroid drugs. These receptors all stem from a female donor with Graves disease.

The chain's CDR3 is CASSFTGTGFPTNYGYTF. The DNA for the CDR3 is TGCGCCAGCAGCTTTACCGGGACAGGGTTCCCCACTAACTATGGCTACACCTTC. This chain connects TRBV5-1 to TRBJ1-2; 9 bases map to TRBD1. Trimming cost V 2 bases and J 0 bases; bases outside gene matches: 11. The CDR3 covers 18 residues. Germline V gene data show CDR1 as SGHRS and CDR2 as YFSETQ.

This clonotype was counted ten times or more. The chain links TRBV20-1 to TRBJ2-4, with TRBD1 identical over 7 bases. The germline V gene has CDR1 DFQATT and CDR2 SNEGSKA (reference sequence). This CDR3 has 14 residues. The V gene end was trimmed by 5 bases and the J gene end by 3 bases; junction bases not matched to a gene: 7. The CDR3 bases are TGCAGTGCTTTACACCGGGACAGCAAAAACATTCAGTACTTC. Protein: CSALHRDSKNIQYF.

This clonotype came up many times. This chain connects TRBV2 to TRBJ2-7; 7 positions agree with TRBD2. This CDR3 has 16 residues. V lost 6 bases to trimming and J lost 2 bases; unmatched junction nucleotides: 13. CDR1 SNHLY and CDR2 FYNNEI come from the germline V gene. The CDR3 region is CASRGGTTPSPYEQYF. In nucleotides, the CDR3 is TGTGCCAGCAGGGGTGGGACTACCCCGTCCCCCTACGAGCAGTACTTC.

This clonotype was recorded many times. The CDR3 DNA reads as TGTGCCAGCAGCACCCAGGGTGTCGGGGAGACCCAGTACTTC. This gives the protein CASSTQGVGETQYF. V gene TRBV11-2 combines with J gene TRBJ2-5, with D possibly TRBD1 on 5 matching bases. The ends were cut back, 5 bases at V and 5 bases at J, with 15 bases in the middle. Germline CDR1 SGHAT, CDR2 FQNNGV. The CDR3 runs to 14 residues.

The V gene is TRBV2, the J gene TRBJ2-7; TRBD2 agrees at 8 bases. V lost 8 bases, J lost 4 bases, and 10 bases stayed unmatched. Per germline, CDR1 SNHLY and CDR2 FYNNEI. The CDR3 has 14 amino acids. CDR3 residues: CASSPGASGYEQYF. For the CDR3, the DNA is TGTGCCAGCTCCCCAGGGGCTAGCGGGTACGAGCAGTACTTC.

This clonotype has a count of ten or more. V usage is TRBV15 and J usage is TRBJ1-1, with TRBD1 as a possible D gene (5 bases). Germline V gene sequence: CDR1 LNHNV, CDR2 YYDKDF (reference sequence). Trimming removed 5 bases at V and 7 bases at J, with 23 bases between. This CDR3 is built from 16 residues. CDR3 coding DNA: TGTGCCACCAGCCCCCAAGTAGGTCGCTCGAGGGGTGAAGCTTTCTTT. It translates to CATSPQVGRSRGEAFF.

This clonotype was picked up many times. The genes are TRBV13 and TRBJ2-5, with D possibly matching TRBD2 (6 bases). The V gene lost 8 bases and the J gene lost 10 bases, with 17 bases spanning the gap. CDR1 is PRHDT, CDR2 FYEKMQ, per germline (reference sequence). This CDR3 has 12 amino acids. This CDR3 reads CASGRRERDQYF. The CDR3 region has the DNA TGTGCCAGCGGGAGGAGGGAAAGGGACCAGTACTTC. Full variable domain (remainder filled in from reference TRBV13 and TRBJ2-5): AAGVIQSPRHLIKEKRETATLKCYPIPRHDTVYWYQQGPGQDPQFLISFYEKMQSDKGSIPDRFSAQQFSDYHSELNMSSLELGDSALYFCASGRRERDQYFGPGTRLLVL.

A few counts support this clonotype. V is TRBV9 and J is TRBJ1-6; 9 nucleotides line up with TRBD1. CDR3 length equals 14 residues. Germline V gene sequence: CDR1 SGDLS, CDR2 YYNGEE. V was clipped by 0 bases and J by 10 bases; unmatched bases: 2. CDR3 region: CASSVGDRGSPLHF. Here the CDR3 DNA reads TGTGCCAGCAGCGTAGGTGACAGGGGGTCACCCCTCCACTTT.

There are many counts of this clonotype. The gene calls are TRBV20-1 and TRBJ2-4; D is perhaps TRBD2 (6 bases). The V and J ends lost 0 bases and 6 bases respectively, with 9 bases between them. This CDR3 contains 13 residues. Germline-derived CDR1 and CDR2 are DFQATT and SNEGSKA (reference sequence). Written as DNA, the CDR3 is TGCAGTGCTAGAGATCGGCGGGGAAACATTCAGTACTTC. This gives the protein CSARDRRGNIQYF.

This clonotype appeared a few times. This rearrangement joins TRBV15 to TRBJ2-2; D assignment may be TRBD1 or TRBD2 (5 bases each). The CDR3 runs to 16 residues. V was trimmed by 4 bases and J by 2 bases, leaving 14 bases between them. From germline, CDR1 is LNHNV and CDR2 YYDKDF (reference sequence). The CDR3 region is CATSIPGPVNTGELFF. CDR3 coding DNA: TGTGCCACCAGCATTCCGGGACCGGTAAACACCGGGGAGCTGTTTTTT.

This clonotype was counted at least ten times. In nucleotides, the CDR3 is TGCAGTGCCCAAAGGCGCAGCGGCTACACCTTC. Its protein is CSAQRRSGYTF. J is TRBJ1-2 and V is TRBV20-1; D unclear. CDR1 DFQATT and CDR2 SNEGSKA come from the germline V gene (reference sequence). V lost 6 bases and J 8 bases, leaving 13 bases between the germline ends. This CDR3 comprises 11 residues.

The CDR3 DNA sequence: TGTGCCAGCAGCTTAGGTCGGGGACAGAACACTGAAGCTTTCTTT. Its protein is CASSLGRGQNTEAFF. This rearrangement joins TRBV7-9 to TRBJ1-1; D is possibly TRBD1 (6 bases). The CDR3 is 15 residues long. Germline V gene data show CDR1 as SEHNR and CDR2 as FQNEAQ (reference sequence). V gave up 1 base and J gave up 1 base, with 10 bases separating them.

This clonotype was found a few times. For the CDR3, the DNA is TGTGCCAGCAGCTTGGCCTCAGGGGGCTTCTACGAGCAGTACTTC. Protein sequence: CASSLASGGFYEQYF. This chain joins TRBV7-8 and TRBJ2-7, with 8 bases identical to TRBD1. With 3 bases clipped from V and 3 bases from J, the junction kept 7 bases outside the gene matches. Germline CDR1 SGHVS, CDR2 FQNEAQ. CDR3 length: 15 residues. The full variable domain, rest sourced from reference TRBV7-8 and TRBJ2-7, is GAGVSQSPRYKVAKRGQDVALRCDPISGHVSLFWYQQALGQGPEFLTYFQNEAQLDKSGLPSDRFFAERPEGSVSTLKIQRTQQEDSAVYLCASSLASGGFYEQYFGPGTRLTVT.